The next 16 T cell receptor beta chains were all read from a single sample in a study of identical twins. TCRdb passed the 5' RACE reads through MiXCR, listing each CDR3 protein once. The sample records some 500,000 distinct CDR3 sequences, roughly 9.5% being singletons. This same sample was also taken into another study, of yellow fever vaccine responses in identical twins.

Sequencing input: PBMCs. The receptors derive from a woman between 18 and 29 years old in good health.

This clonotype was found a few times. This chain connects TRBV28 to TRBJ2-1; possible D gene TRBD1, 5 bases. V was shortened by 4 bases and J by 7 bases, with 20 bases between the two germline ends. The length of the CDR3 is 16 residues. Germline V gene lookup returns CDR1 MDHEN and CDR2 SYDVKM. DNA of the CDR3: TGTGCCAGCAGTTACAATGTAAAAGGGGCGAGTAATGAGCAGTTCTTC. This encodes CASSYNVKGASNEQFF.

This clonotype was seen repeatedly, ten times or more. The chain joins TRBV24-1 to TRBJ2-1; 8 bases are shared with TRBD2. The germline CDR1 and CDR2 sequences are KGHDR and SFDVKD. The CDR3 length is 17 residues. V was pared by 9 bases and J by 1 base, with 13 bases of the junction left unmatched. CDR3 residues: CATGRSGGHGSYNEQFF. CDR3 DNA sequence: TGTGCCACCGGGAGATCGGGAGGGCACGGTTCCTACAATGAGCAGTTCTTC.

This chain joins TRBV5-1 and TRBJ2-7, with 9 bases identical to TRBD1. Unmatched junction bases numbered 5, after V lost 3 bases and J lost 7 bases. The CDR3 length is 13 residues. The germline gives CDR1 SGHRS, CDR2 YFSETQ. The CDR3 reads CASSYGTGLEQYF. CDR3 nucleotides: TGCGCCAGCAGCTACGGGACAGGGCTTGAGCAGTACTTC.

V and J are TRBV3-1 and TRBJ2-3, with 16 bases matching TRBD2. J was trimmed by 6 bases and V by 4 bases; bases with no gene match: 10. The CDR3 runs 18 residues. Germline CDR1 is LGHDT and CDR2 is YNNKEL (reference sequence). CDR3 sequence: CASSPVGTSGRARDTQYF. In nucleotides, the CDR3 is TGTGCCAGCAGCCCTGTCGGGACTAGCGGGAGGGCCAGGGATACGCAGTATTTT.

The chain uses TRBV2 and TRBJ2-1, with D possibly matching TRBD1 (5 bases). Germline CDR1 and CDR2: SNHLY and FYNNEI. V was trimmed by 4 bases and J by 6 bases, leaving 10 bases between them. The CDR3 runs to 13 residues. CDR3: CASSGQGINEQFF. The CDR3 bases are TGTGCCAGCAGTGGGCAGGGAATCAATGAGCAGTTCTTC.

This chain connects TRBV18 to TRBJ2-5; the match to TRBD1 covers 9 bases. The CDR3 is 15 residues long. The trim removed 0 bases at V and 5 bases at J, leaving 4 bases unmatched. The germline CDR1 and CDR2 sequences are KGHSH and LQKENI. CDR3 region: CASSPPRGTGETQYF. DNA for the CDR3: TGTGCCAGCTCACCACCGAGGGGGACAGGGGAGACCCAGTACTTC. The full variable domain, with the rest looked up from reference TRBV18 and TRBJ2-5, is NAGVMQNPRHLVRRRGQEARLRCSPMKGHSHVYWYRQLPEEGLKFMVYLQKENIIDESGMPKERFSAEFPKEGPSILRIQQVVRGDSAAYFCASSPPRGTGETQYFGPGTRLLVL.

This clonotype was detected a few times. The V call is TRBV20-1, the J call TRBJ2-1; 8 bases align to TRBD2. V shed 5 bases and J 4 bases; nucleotides not matched to a gene: 7. In germline, CDR1 is DFQATT, CDR2 SNEGSKA (reference sequence). The CDR3 is 14 amino acids. The CDR3 sequence is CSAVSGIGYNEQFF. As DNA, the CDR3 is TGCAGTGCTGTTAGCGGGATTGGATACAATGAGCAGTTCTTC.

The sample holds a few counts of this clonotype. The chain employs TRBV3-1 and TRBJ2-6; TRBD1 aligns across 8 bases. The V segment lost 2 bases and the J segment 0 bases; nucleotides outside the gene matches: 3. Germline V gene data show CDR1 as LGHDT and CDR2 as YNNKEL (reference sequence). This CDR3 has 17 amino acids. The CDR3 reads CASSQNTGGSGANVLTF. CDR3 nucleotide sequence: TGTGCCAGCAGCCAAAACACAGGGGGCTCTGGGGCCAACGTCCTGACTTTC. The variable domain in full, completed from reference TRBV3-1 and TRBJ2-6, reads DTAVSQTPKYLVTQMGNDKSIKCEQNLGHDTMYWYKQDSKKFLKIMFSYNNKELIINETVPNRFSPKSPDKAHLNLHINSLELGDSAVYFCASSQNTGGSGANVLTFGAGSRLTVL.

There are many counts of this clonotype. The chain has TRBV6-2 or TRBV6-3 and TRBJ2-7; D perhaps matches TRBD1 (5 bases). Germline values: CDR1 MNHEY, CDR2 SVGEGT. V was pared by 5 bases and J by 0 bases, with 14 bases between. CDR3 length equals 15 residues. The CDR3 protein is CASSNRGQLSYEQYF. The DNA for the CDR3 is TGTGCCAGCAGTAACCGCGGACAACTCTCCTACGAGCAGTACTTC.

The genes are TRBV20-1 and TRBJ2-3; D is ambiguous. This CDR3 has 11 amino acids. The germline V gene encodes CDR1 DFQATT and CDR2 SNEGSKA (reference sequence). Between the trimmed V and J ends, which lost 6 bases and 6 bases, there was a span of 10 bases. The CDR3 sequence is CSATPVDTQYF. The CDR3, as DNA: TGCAGTGCCACCCCGGTGGATACGCAGTATTTT.

In this sample, this clonotype turned up many times. The chain is built from TRBV6-5 and TRBJ2-2; 8 bases fit TRBD1. The CDR3 is 15 residues long. The V gene end was trimmed by 2 bases and the J gene end by 5 bases; junction bases not matched to a gene: 4. Germline CDR1 reads MNHEY; CDR2 reads SVGAGI. The CDR3 DNA sequence: TGTGCCAGCAGTTACCGTAGGACAGGGACCGGGGAGCTGTTTTTT. This codes for CASSYRRTGTGELFF.

There are a few counts of this clonotype. The chain is built from TRBV5-5 and TRBJ2-2, with no clear D. CDR3 size: 13 residues. Trimming took off 1 base at V and 9 bases at J, with 10 bases between the two ends. Germline loops: CDR1 SGHKS, CDR2 YYEKEE (reference sequence). The CDR3 DNA follows: TGTGCCAGCAGCTTGCAGACTCACCGGGAGCTGTTTTTT. This sequence encodes CASSLQTHRELFF.

This clonotype was seen a handful of times. The CDR3 DNA sequence: TGTGCCAGCAGTAACAGGGGGATGCAAGAGACCCAGTACTTC. It is translated as CASSNRGMQETQYF. The V gene is TRBV28, the J gene TRBJ2-5, with 8 positions matching TRBD1. Germline V gene sequence: CDR1 MDHEN, CDR2 SYDVKM. After removal of 5 bases from V and 2 bases from J, the junction contained 4 bases not matched to a gene. CDR3 size: 14 residues.

This clonotype was observed a handful of times. This chain links TRBV29-1 with TRBJ2-3; 10 bases fit TRBD2. The CDR3 covers 14 residues. Germline CDR1 reads SQVTM; CDR2 reads ANQGSEA. V shed 3 bases and J 3 bases; nucleotides not matched to a gene: 3. CDR3 amino acids: CSVDPSGGTDTQYF. The CDR3 coding sequence is TGCAGCGTTGACCCTAGCGGGGGAACAGATACGCAGTATTTT.

This clonotype showed up many times. The chain links TRBV7-9 to TRBJ2-7, with TRBD1 matching over 7 bases. CDR3 size: 15 residues. Germline loops: CDR1 SEHNR, CDR2 FQNEAQ (reference sequence). The trim removed 5 bases at V and 5 bases at J, leaving 12 bases unmatched. The CDR3 bases are TGTGCCAGCAGCGAGTACAGGGGTTCCCGGGACGAGCAGTACTTC. Its translation: CASSEYRGSRDEQYF. Looking up the rest from reference TRBV7-9 and TRBJ2-7 gives the full variable domain: DTGVSQNPRHKITKRGQNVTFRCDPISEHNRLYWYRQTLGQGPEFLTYFQNEAQLEKSRLLSDRFSAERPKGSFSTLEIQRTEQGDSAMYLCASSEYRGSRDEQYFGPGTRLTVT.

There are many counts of this clonotype. The chain is built from TRBV12-3 or TRBV12-4 and TRBJ2-7; possibly TRBD1 or TRBD2 for D (5 bases each). The CDR3 runs to 14 residues. V was clipped by 8 bases and J by 3 bases, with 17 bases between them. The CDR3 region is CASGGGAWYYEQYF. The CDR3 region has the DNA TGTGCCAGCGGGGGTGGGGCGTGGTACTACGAGCAGTACTTC.